Listed below are T cell receptor beta chains from one sample, sequenced in a study of cytomegalovirus exposure and HLA in healthy donors. Measured with immunoSEQ multiplex PCR; TCRdb has only the in-frame clones, and not every one. Of 95,000 to 150,000 clones in the sample, around three quarters were seen once. What was sequenced was PBMCs. The receptor set was obtained from a female donor in good health and CMV-seronegative. The CDR3 runs from the conserved cysteine through the conserved F or W. A D gene is named only where the DNA matches it firmly. Not every row has a clone size; where given, it reads once, few, many or a size class.

TRBV27,NA,TRBJ2-7,NA,CASSMWGPGEQYF,TGTGCCAGCAGTATGTGGGGGCCGGGCGAGCAGTACTTC
TRBV4-1,NA,TRBJ2-2,NA,CASSLRRATGELFF,TGCGCCAGCAGCTTGCGGAGGGCCACCGGGGAGCTGTTTTTT
TRBV7-8,few,TRBJ1-5,NA,CASSLDTDNQPQHF,TGTGCCAGCAGCCTGGACACAGACAATCAGCCCCAGCATTTT
TRBV2,NA,TRBJ2-5,TRBD1,CASSKRAGGKGEQYF,TGTGCCAGCAGCAAAAGGGCAGGGGGCAAGGGGGAGCAGTACTTC
TRBV11-2,NA,TRBJ2-7,TRBD2,CASSSLSGGPYEQYF,TGTGCCAGCAGCTCCCTTTCGGGGGGGCCTTACGAGCAGTACTTC
TRBV7-6,few,TRBJ2-1,NA,CASSLGGPADEQFF,TGTGCCAGCAGCTTGGGGGGGCCGGCGGATGAGCAGTTCTTC
TRBV19,NA,TRBJ1-1,NA,CATSEQGYNTEAFF,TGTGCCACCTCGGAACAGGGTTATAACACTGAAGCTTTCTTT
TRBV30,NA,TRBJ1-4,NA,CACLRRNEKLFF,TGTGCCTGCCTGCGGAGAAATGAAAAACTGTTTTTT
TRBV7-6,NA,TRBJ2-7,NA,CASSRSQGGEQYF,TGTGCCAGCAGCCGATCCCAGGGGGGCGAGCAGTACTTC
TRBV25-1,once,TRBJ2-7,NA,CASSDYGSRNEQYF,TGTGCCAGCAGTGATTACGGGAGTAGGAACGAGCAGTACTTC
TRBV12-5,NA,TRBJ1-5,TRBD1,CASGLDLGQGNHQPQHF,TGTGCTAGTGGTTTGGATTTGGGACAGGGAAACCATCAGCCCCAGCATTTT
TRBV7-9,NA,TRBJ2-2,TRBD1,CASSFRDRNTGELFF,TGTGCCAGCAGCTTTCGGGACAGGAACACCGGGGAGCTGTTTTTT
TRBV2,NA,TRBJ1-6,NA,CASSYRVENSPLHF,TGTGCCAGCAGTTACAGGGTTGAGAATTCACCCCTCCACTTT
TRBV21-1,NA,TRBJ2-3,NA,CASSKTGDKQYF,TGTGCCAGCAGCAAAACAGGAGATAAGCAGTATTTT
TRBV9,NA,TRBJ1-1,TRBD1,CASSPPDRGAEAFF,TGTGCCAGCAGCCCACCGGACAGGGGGGCTGAAGCTTTCTTT
TRBV19,NA,TRBJ1-6,TRBD1,CATSGTGNSPLHF,TGTGCCACCTCCGGGACAGGGAATTCACCCCTCCACTTT
TRBV9,NA,TRBJ2-4,NA,CASSVGTGLAKNIQYF,TGTGCCAGCAGCGTAGGAACCGGTCTAGCCAAAAACATTCAGTACTTC
TRBV6-1,NA,TRBJ1-2,TRBD1,CASGRDRPPYGYTF,TGTGCCAGCGGGAGGGACAGGCCTCCCTATGGCTACACCTTC
TRBV13,NA,TRBJ2-5,TRBD2,CASSLVGSGRKETQYF,TGTGCCAGCAGCTTAGTTGGTAGCGGGAGGAAAGAGACCCAGTACTTC
TRBV14,NA,TRBJ1-2,TRBD1,CASSRVRLSGTGLGYTF,TGTGCCAGCAGTCGTGTACGCCTATCGGGGACAGGGCTCGGCTACACCTTC
TRBV2,NA,TRBJ1-1,NA,CASSEYMNTEAFF,TGTGCCAGCAGTGAATATATGAACACTGAAGCTTTCTTT
TRBV19,NA,TRBJ1-4,NA,CASSIGQKNEKLFF,TGTGCCAGTAGTATAGGACAGAAAAATGAAAAACTGTTTTTT
TRBV5-4,NA,TRBJ1-4,TRBD1,CASSSPPGTGGLSEKLFF,TGTGCCAGCAGCTCACCCCCCGGGACAGGGGGCTTGAGTGAAAAACTGTTTTTT